This T cell receptor beta chain was identified during a study of T cells in Graves' hyperthyroidism and ophthalmopathy. This clonotype was seen repeatedly, ten times or more. Its antigen remains unknown. RNA transcripts were the template for amplifying TCR beta CDR3 regions. First-round RT-PCR of the TCR CDR3 relied on the HTBI primer set. TCRdb fed the multiplex PCR reads into MiXCR, producing one record per CDR3 protein. This table holds some 460,000 distinct CDR3 sequences, around 16% found once. V was pared by 5 bases and J by 4 bases, with 15 bases of the junction left unmatched. The CDR3 has 17 residues. Per germline, CDR1 SGHTA and CDR2 FQGNSA. Whole-study findings and limits: Stable hyperthyroidism was told apart from ophthalmopathy by a model built on 13 V-J features.

The rearrangement joins TRBV7-2 to TRBJ2-3; 7 nucleotides line up with TRBD2. The origin of this receptor is a woman under 30 with Graves' hyperthyroidism. The sample comprised blood. The CDR3 region is CASSHPRGGGGSDTQYF. CDR3 coding DNA: TGTGCCAGCAGCCACCCCCGGGGCGGGGGAGGTTCAGATACGCAGTATTTT.